The entry below describes one T cell receptor beta chain. This sample is drawn from a study of control samples from healthy donors and cancer patients. Assay used: immunoSEQ multiplex PCR; TCRdb lists only in-frame clones, some missing. The sample carries about 130,000 clones, around 90% recorded once. Trimming took off 5 bases at V and 4 bases at J, with 14 bases between the two ends. The CDR3 spans 14 residues. CDR1 is SGHAT, CDR2 FQNNGV, per germline. The receptor was isolated from a man aged 40-49 years in good health. The V call is TRBV11-2, the J call TRBJ1-2, with D perhaps matching TRBD1 (6 bases). The sequencing sample was made of blood. In DNA, the CDR3 is TGTGCCAGCAGCCCCCCCGGACAGATCTATGGCTACACCTTC. Translation: CASSPPGQIYGYTF.